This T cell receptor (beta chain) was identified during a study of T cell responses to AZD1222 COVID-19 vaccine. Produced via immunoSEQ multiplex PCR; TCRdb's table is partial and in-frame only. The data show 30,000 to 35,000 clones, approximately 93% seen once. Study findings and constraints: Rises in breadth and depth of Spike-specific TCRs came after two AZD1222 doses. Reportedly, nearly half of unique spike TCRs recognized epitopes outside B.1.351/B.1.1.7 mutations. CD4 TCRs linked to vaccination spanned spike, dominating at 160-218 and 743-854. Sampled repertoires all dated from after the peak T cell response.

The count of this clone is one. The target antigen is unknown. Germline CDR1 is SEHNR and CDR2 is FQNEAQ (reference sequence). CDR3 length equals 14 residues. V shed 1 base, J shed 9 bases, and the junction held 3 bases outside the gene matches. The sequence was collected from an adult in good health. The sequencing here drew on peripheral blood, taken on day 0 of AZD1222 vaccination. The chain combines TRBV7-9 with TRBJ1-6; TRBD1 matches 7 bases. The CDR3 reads CASSLEGGGSPLHF. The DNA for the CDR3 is TGTGCCAGCAGCTTAGAAGGGGGCGGTTCACCCCTCCACTTT.